A single sample is the source of the 11 T cell receptor beta chains below, sequenced in a study of CD8+CD57+ T cells in acquired aplastic anemia. Sequenced patients had shown CD8+CD57+ cell expansion by flow cytometry. For CDR3 and TCR beta VDJ profiling, genomic DNA was the template used. A single record per CDR3 protein comes from TCRdb applying MiXCR to the reads. Here the sample spans 95,000 to 150,000 distinct CDR3 sequences, over 30% being singletons. Material: sorted CD4+, CD8+, or CD8+CD57+ T cells (not recorded which) from PBMCs. The receptors here all came from a human donor with aplastic anemia.

CDR3 DNA: TGTGCCAGTAGTCTTGCTCCGGGGCTAGCGGGAGGGAACTCAGATACGCAGTATTTT. The encoded protein is CASSLAPGLAGGNSDTQYF. The chain joins TRBV19 to TRBJ2-3, with 12 nucleotides matching TRBD2. Germline CDR1 and CDR2: LNHDA and SQIVND (reference sequence). The CDR3 is 19 residues long. The J segment lost 4 bases and the V segment lost 5 bases, leaving 16 bases of the junction unmatched.

The J gene is TRBJ2-5, the V gene TRBV10-3, with TRBD2 matching over 14 bases. The V and J ends lost 6 bases and 4 bases, in that order; junction bases with no gene match: 1. Germline V gene lookup returns CDR1 ENHRY and CDR2 SYGVKD. This CDR3 contains 14 residues. The CDR3 DNA reads TGTGCCATCAGCGGGACTAGCGGGGGAGAGACCCAGTACTTC. Amino acid sequence: CAISGTSGGETQYF.

As for this clonotype: A read error may explain this, as a much larger clone is one base away. The chain has TRBV6-2 or TRBV6-3 and TRBJ2-7, with D possibly being TRBD2 (5 bases). CDR3 length: 14 residues. CDR1 is MNHEY and CDR2 is SVGEGT in the germline V gene. V dropped 0 bases and J dropped 3 bases, with 9 bases sitting between them. CDR3 sequence reads: CASSYSRRNYEQYF. The CDR3 DNA is TGTGCCAGCAGTTACTCCCGGAGGAACTACGAGCAGTACTTC.

This rearrangement joins TRBV19 to TRBJ1-6, with D possibly matching TRBD1 (6 bases). Per germline, CDR1 LNHDA and CDR2 SQIVND (reference sequence). With 5 bases removed from V and 4 bases from J, the gap between germline ends came to 12 bases. This CDR3 contains 15 residues. The CDR3 DNA reads TGTGCCAGTAGTTCCGAGACAGGATATAATTCACCCCTCCACTTT. Translating it yields CASSSETGYNSPLHF.

This clonotype has a count of ten or more. The J gene is TRBJ1-6, the V gene TRBV16; 9 nucleotides match TRBD1. CDR1 and CDR2 from the germline V gene are KGHSY and FQNENV. V gave up 4 bases and J gave up 10 bases; unmatched junction bases: 11. There are 16 residues in the CDR3. Here the CDR3 reads CASSPQRDRVGSPLHF. The CDR3 region has the DNA TGTGCCAGCAGCCCCCAAAGGGACAGGGTTGGCTCACCCCTCCACTTT.

As for this clonotype: An end of the junction does not agree with germline; a read error may underlie this. The J gene is TRBJ2-1, the V gene TRBV20-1, with 8 bases that match TRBD2. The CDR3 runs to 13 residues. Germline CDR1 and CDR2: DFQATT and SNEGSKA (reference sequence). The CDR3 loop is CSVWLAGYNEQFF. CDR3 DNA: TGCAGTGTGTGGCTAGCGGGTTACAATGAGCAGTTTTTC.

The chain combines TRBV27 with TRBJ1-1; 8 nucleotides line up with TRBD1. This CDR3 contains 14 residues. In germline, CDR1 is MNHEY, CDR2 SMNVEV (reference sequence). V lost 6 bases, J lost 4 bases, and 7 bases stayed unmatched. The DNA for the CDR3 is TGTGCCAGCAGGGAGACAGGGGAGGGCACTGAAGCTTTCTTT. This translates into CASRETGEGTEAFF.

This clonotype has at least ten counts. The V gene is TRBV5-1, the J gene TRBJ2-3, with D perhaps TRBD2 (6 bases). Germline CDR1 SGHRS, CDR2 YFSETQ. Trimming took off 3 bases at V and 1 base at J, with 12 bases between the two ends. The CDR3 loop spans 15 amino acids. The CDR3, as DNA: TGCGCCAGCAGCTCGAATAGCGGACGCACAGATACGCAGTATTTT. Its translation is CASSSNSGRTDTQYF.

This clonotype was recorded many times. In DNA, the CDR3 is TGCGCCAGCAGCTTGGAGGGGCGATACGAGCAGTACTTC. This gives the protein CASSLEGRYEQYF. V usage is TRBV5-1 and J usage is TRBJ2-7; D possibly corresponds to TRBD1 (5 bases). The CDR3 extends over 13 amino acids. The V gene's germline CDR1 is SGHRS and CDR2 YFSETQ. V lost 0 bases and J lost 4, with 8 bases in between.

This clonotype was seen at least ten times. The chain joins TRBV5-8 to TRBJ2-3; 8 bases match TRBD1. The V and J ends lost 4 bases and 4 bases, in that order; junction bases with no gene match: 5. Per germline, CDR1 SGHTS and CDR2 YDEGEE. The length of the CDR3 is 14 residues. This CDR3 is CASSAGQVSDTQYF. CDR3 nucleotide sequence: TGTGCCAGCAGCGCGGGACAGGTCTCAGATACGCAGTATTTT.

The chain joins TRBV29-1 to TRBJ2-3; D is tentatively TRBD1 or TRBD2 (6 bases each). Germline V gene lookup returns CDR1 SQVTM and CDR2 ANQGSEA. This CDR3 is 14 amino acids long. Trimming pared 4 bases from V and 1 base from J, leaving 12 bases between. The CDR3 DNA sequence: TGCAGCGTTGGCGGGGACATCCGCACAGATACGCAGTATTTT. It specifies CSVGGDIRTDTQYF.